Each of the 25 T cell receptor beta chains below was sequenced from the same sample in a study of T-cell memory formation after mild COVID-19 (dated by TCRdb to 2020 to 2022). The library was prepared using 5' RACE. The data were produced on an Illumina NovaSeq 6000. TCRdb reprocessed the public reads (quality trimming at Q25 with fastp, clone calling with MiXCR) and kept in-frame beta chains. Each entry merges the rows of one CDR3 protein and shows their most common DNA and genes. The sample table records around 90,000 distinct CDR3 sequences; about 13% of these occur just once. About 29% of the sample is taken by the ten largest. The material sequenced was PBMCs or a T cell subset sorted from them (not recorded which). These receptors came from an adult woman who had mild COVID-19 (a few samples of this study predate the infection). The sample titles of this study are shuffled in the database, so cell type and time point are left out; the donor was told from shared clones.

This clonotype was observed a handful of times. V is TRBV4-3 and J is TRBJ2-1, with TRBD2 matching over 9 bases. V shed 8 bases and J 8 bases; nucleotides not matched to a gene: 19. This CDR3 has 17 residues. Germline V gives CDR1 LGHNA, CDR2 YSLEER. The CDR3 sequence: CASSDDEAGGLGDEQFF. CDR3 coding DNA: TGCGCCAGCTCCGACGATGAAGCGGGAGGCCTCGGCGATGAGCAGTTCTTC.

This clonotype has only a few counts. The rearrangement uses TRBV28 and TRBJ2-2; D remains unclear. Trimming took 4 bases from V and 0 from J, leaving 15 bases between them. The CDR3 runs 17 residues. Germline V gene data show CDR1 as MDHEN and CDR2 as SYDVKM. The CDR3 sequence: CASSSPSLNANTGELFF. The DNA of the CDR3 is TGTGCCAGCAGTTCACCCTCCTTGAACGCGAACACCGGGGAGCTGTTTTTT.

J is TRBJ2-7 and V is TRBV7-6, with TRBD2 as a possible D gene (6 bases). Germline V gives CDR1 SGHVS, CDR2 FNYEAQ. The germline V and J ends were trimmed by 1 base and 1 base, with 11 bases remaining between them. The CDR3 consists of 15 residues. CDR3 coding DNA: TGTGCCAGCAGCTTAGAAGGAGGGGAATCCTACGAGCAGTACTTC. Its translation: CASSLEGGESYEQYF.

The chain links TRBV29-1 to TRBJ2-7; 7 positions agree with TRBD1. CDR3 length: 14 amino acids. V lost 3 bases to trimming and J lost 3 bases; unmatched junction nucleotides: 8. The germline gives CDR1 SQVTM, CDR2 ANQGSEA. The CDR3 nucleotides are TGCAGCGTTGAGGTCGCAGGGGGAATCTACGAGCAGTACTTC. Translated: CSVEVAGGIYEQYF.

This chain connects TRBV3-1 to TRBJ2-7, with D tentatively TRBD1 or TRBD2 (7 bases each). The CDR3 extends over 15 amino acids. V gave up 3 bases and J gave up 1 base, with 13 bases separating them. CDR1 is LGHDT, CDR2 YNNKEL, per germline (reference sequence). The CDR3 here is CASSHPRGGSYEQYF. In DNA, the CDR3 is TGTGCCAGCAGCCACCCCAGGGGGGGATCCTACGAGCAGTACTTC.

The chain employs TRBV7-2 and TRBJ2-1; 14 nucleotides match TRBD2. V trimming: 6 bases; J trimming: 7 bases; junction bases outside the gene matches: 8. Germline V CDR1 and CDR2: SGHTA, FQGNSA. The CDR3 contains 16 residues. DNA for the CDR3: TGTGCCAGCAGTCCGACTAGCGGGAGGGCCCCTAATGAGCAGTTCTTC. Translation gives CASSPTSGRAPNEQFF. Filled out from reference TRBV7-2 and TRBJ2-1, the complete variable domain reads GAGVSQSPSNKVTEKGKDVELRCDPISGHTALYWYRQSLGQGLEFLIYFQGNSAPDKSGLPSDRFSAERTGGSVSTLTIQRTQQEDSAVYLCASSPTSGRAPNEQFFGPGTRLTVL.

The chain uses TRBV9 and TRBJ2-3; the D gene is possibly TRBD2 (5 bases). The CDR3 length is 16 residues. With 0 bases removed from V and 2 bases from J, the gap between germline ends came to 13 bases. The germline V gene encodes CDR1 SGDLS and CDR2 YYNGEE. The CDR3 reads CASSVEPLASTDTQYF. CDR3 DNA sequence: TGTGCCAGCAGCGTAGAGCCCCTAGCTTCCACAGATACGCAGTATTTT.

This rearrangement joins TRBV5-1 to TRBJ2-7, with D tentatively TRBD1 (5 bases). Germline loops: CDR1 SGHRS, CDR2 YFSETQ. V gave up 0 bases and J gave up 5 bases, with 9 bases separating them. CDR3 length: 13 residues. CDR3 DNA sequence: TGCGCCAGCAGCTTGGACCAGGGCAACGAGCAGTACTTC. Amino acid sequence: CASSLDQGNEQYF.

This clonotype was counted a few times. The V call is TRBV7-2, the J call TRBJ2-7, with 8 bases lining up with TRBD2. Per the germline V gene, CDR1 is SGHTA and CDR2 is FQGNSA. V lost 4 bases and J lost 1; bases outside the gene matches: 6. The CDR3 has 15 amino acids. CDR3 DNA: TGTGCCAGCAGCTCCTATAGCGGGAAGTCCTACGAGCAGTACTTC. It encodes CASSSYSGKSYEQYF.

The table lists this clonotype with a few counts. The chain employs TRBV5-8 and TRBJ2-1; the D gene is possibly TRBD2 (5 bases). Trimming took 0 bases from V and 3 from J, leaving 22 bases between them. The CDR3 sequence is 19 residues long. Germline CDR1 reads SGHTS; CDR2 reads YDEGEE. Written as DNA, the CDR3 is TGTGCCAGCAGCTTGGTTAGGCGGGTGTGGGGTTACGACTACAATGAGCAGTTCTTC. Translated, it gives CASSLVRRVWGYDYNEQFF.

The V call is TRBV25-1, the J call TRBJ2-2; D is unresolved. Germline V gene sequence: CDR1 MGHDK, CDR2 SYGVNS. The CDR3 contains 16 residues. Trimming removed 4 bases from V and 4 bases from J, with 16 bases in between. CDR3 nucleotide sequence: TGTGCCAGCAGTGCTGAAGGGATTCTTAGCACCGGGGAGCTGTTTTTT. It specifies CASSAEGILSTGELFF.

This clonotype appeared many times. The chain employs TRBV29-1 and TRBJ2-3; no firm D call. The CDR3 totals 13 residues. Germline CDR1 reads SQVTM; CDR2 reads ANQGSEA. V dropped 4 bases and J dropped 2 bases, with 10 bases sitting between them. DNA of the CDR3: TGCAGCGTTGGCGGCCACCCCACAGATACGCAGTATTTT. Amino acid sequence: CSVGGHPTDTQYF.

The gene calls are TRBV7-9 and TRBJ1-2; D unresolved. Trimming stripped 5 bases from V and 6 bases from J, with 10 bases between. From germline, CDR1 is SEHNR and CDR2 FQNEAQ (reference sequence). The CDR3 length is 12 residues. The CDR3 region has the DNA TGTGCCAGCAGCCGTCCTTATGATGGCTACACCTTC. Translating gives CASSRPYDGYTF.

V is TRBV7-2 and J is TRBJ2-5; 8 bases are shared with TRBD1. Looked up from germline, CDR1 is SGHTA and CDR2 is FQGNSA. The CDR3 spans 14 residues. J was trimmed by 3 bases and V by 2 bases; bases with no gene match: 2. The DNA of the CDR3 is TGTGCCAGCAGCTTATCAGGGGGCGAAGAGACCCAGTACTTC. Translated, it gives CASSLSGGEETQYF.

The rearrangement uses TRBV5-1 and TRBJ1-2, with D unclear. Trimming removed 0 bases from V and 4 bases from J, with 10 bases in between. Germline V gives CDR1 SGHRS, CDR2 YFSETQ. This CDR3 region has 14 residues. CDR3 sequence: CASSLDVSLYGYTF. The CDR3 region has the DNA TGCGCCAGCAGCTTGGATGTTTCCCTCTATGGCTACACCTTC.

V and J are TRBV20-1 and TRBJ1-2; no firm D call. The length of the CDR3 is 15 residues. V lost 0 bases to trimming and J lost 5 bases, with 16 bases between them. The germline V gene has CDR1 DFQATT and CDR2 SNEGSKA (reference sequence). The CDR3: CSAREPAGVLYGYTF. CDR3 coding DNA: TGCAGTGCTAGAGAGCCCGCCGGGGTTCTATATGGCTACACCTTC.

The gene calls are TRBV5-1 and TRBJ2-7; 11 nucleotides align to TRBD2. J gave up 0 bases and V 4 bases, and 6 bases lay outside the gene matches. This CDR3 comprises 16 residues. Germline lookup yields CDR1 SGHRS and CDR2 YFSETQ. CDR3 amino acids: CASSEGTSGLSYEQYF. Here the CDR3 DNA reads TGCGCCAGCAGCGAAGGGACTAGCGGCCTCTCCTACGAGCAGTACTTC.

This clonotype was seen a few times. The rearrangement uses TRBV6-5 and TRBJ2-7; 10 bases match TRBD1. The germline gives CDR1 MNHEY, CDR2 SVGAGI. J gave up 4 bases and V 6 bases, and 9 bases lay outside the gene matches. The CDR3 has 15 residues. CDR3 DNA sequence: TGTGCCAGCAGGACCTACCCGGGACAGGGGTACGAGCAGTACTTC. This encodes CASRTYPGQGYEQYF.

This clonotype was counted at least ten times. This chain uses TRBV12-3 or TRBV12-4 with TRBJ2-5, with 11 bases aligning to TRBD2. Trimming cost V 3 bases and J 4 bases; bases outside gene matches: 7. The CDR3 contains 16 residues. The CDR3 bases are TGTGCCAGCAGTTTCACTAGCGGGAGCCAGTCAGAGACCCAGTACTTC. As protein: CASSFTSGSQSETQYF.

Only a few counts were recorded for this clonotype. The chain employs TRBV4-3 and TRBJ2-1; 9 bases map to TRBD2. V lost 0 bases to trimming and J lost 9 bases; unmatched junction nucleotides: 12. Germline V gene sequence: CDR1 LGHNA, CDR2 YSLEER. This CDR3 comprises 17 residues. CDR3 sequence (DNA): TGCGCCAGCAGCCAAGATATAAGGCTAGCGGGAACCGGTGAGCAGTTCTTC. Protein sequence: CASSQDIRLAGTGEQFF.

V usage is TRBV6-5 and J usage is TRBJ2-1; TRBD2 matches 8 bases. V gave up 4 bases and J gave up 2 bases; unmatched junction bases: 7. The CDR3 runs 16 residues. Per germline, CDR1 MNHEY and CDR2 SVGAGI. This CDR3 reads CASSSLGGGPYNEQFF. DNA of the CDR3: TGTGCCAGCAGTTCCTTGGGCGGGGGGCCCTACAATGAGCAGTTCTTC.

J is TRBJ2-1 and V is TRBV10-3, with TRBD2 matching over 10 bases. The trim removed 10 bases at V and 3 bases at J, leaving 6 bases unmatched. This CDR3 spans 14 amino acids. Looked up from germline, CDR1 is ENHRY and CDR2 is SYGVKD. The CDR3 bases are TGTGCCACTTGGGCTAGCGGGGGCTACAATGAGCAGTTCTTC. It is translated as CATWASGGYNEQFF.

The chain couples TRBV27 to TRBJ2-1, with TRBD1 matching over 10 bases. From germline, CDR1 is MNHEY and CDR2 SMNVEV (reference sequence). The CDR3 is 17 residues long. Trimming at V came to 1 base and at J to 5 bases, leaving 8 bases not matched to a gene. Written as DNA, the CDR3 is TGTGCCAGCAGTTTATGGGGAGGGACAGGGGACCACAATGAGCAGTTCTTC. As protein: CASSLWGGTGDHNEQFF.

This clonotype was observed many times. V usage is TRBV20-1 and J usage is TRBJ2-5; tentative D call: TRBD1 (6 bases). V was trimmed by 1 base and J by 2 bases, leaving 11 bases between them. This CDR3 spans 14 amino acids. Germline V lookup: CDR1 DFQATT, CDR2 SNEGSKA (reference sequence). This CDR3 reads CSARAGQSQETQYF. The CDR3 DNA reads TGCAGTGCTAGAGCTGGACAGTCGCAAGAGACCCAGTACTTC.

This clonotype has more than one count but fewer than ten. The rearrangement links TRBV30 to TRBJ2-7; D is ambiguous. V lost 0 bases and J lost 5, with 2 bases in between. The CDR3 has 10 amino acids. Looked up from germline, CDR1 is GTSNPN and CDR2 is SVGIG (reference sequence). CDR3 sequence (DNA): TGTGCCTGGAGTGTGAACGAGCAGTACTTC. Its protein is CAWSVNEQYF.